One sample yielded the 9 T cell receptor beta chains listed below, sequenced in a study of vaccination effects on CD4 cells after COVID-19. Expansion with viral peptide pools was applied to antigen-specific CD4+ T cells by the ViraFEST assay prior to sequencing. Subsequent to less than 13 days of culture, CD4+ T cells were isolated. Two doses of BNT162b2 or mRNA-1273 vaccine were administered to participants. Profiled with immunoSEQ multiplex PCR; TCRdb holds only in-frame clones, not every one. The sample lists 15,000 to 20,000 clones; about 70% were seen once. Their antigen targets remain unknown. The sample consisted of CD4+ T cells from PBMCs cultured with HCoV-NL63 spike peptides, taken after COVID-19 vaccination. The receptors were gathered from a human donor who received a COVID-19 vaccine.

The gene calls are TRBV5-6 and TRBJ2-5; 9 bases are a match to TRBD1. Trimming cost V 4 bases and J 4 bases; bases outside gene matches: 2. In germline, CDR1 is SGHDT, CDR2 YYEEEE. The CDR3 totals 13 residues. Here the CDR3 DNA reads TGTGCCAGCAGCCGGGACAGGGTAGAGACCCAGTACTTC. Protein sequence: CASSRDRVETQYF.

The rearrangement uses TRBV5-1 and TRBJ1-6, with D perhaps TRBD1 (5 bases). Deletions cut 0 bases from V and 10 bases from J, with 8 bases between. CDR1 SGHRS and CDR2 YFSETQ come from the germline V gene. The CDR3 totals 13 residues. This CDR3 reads CASSLERDSPLHF. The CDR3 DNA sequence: TGCGCCAGCAGCTTGGAGAGGGACTCACCCCTCCACTTT.

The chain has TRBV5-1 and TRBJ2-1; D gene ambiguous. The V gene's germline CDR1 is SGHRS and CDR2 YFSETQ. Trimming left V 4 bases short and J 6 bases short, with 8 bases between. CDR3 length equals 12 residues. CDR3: CASSPTRNEQFF. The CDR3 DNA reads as TGCGCCAGCAGCCCCACCCGCAATGAGCAGTTCTTC.

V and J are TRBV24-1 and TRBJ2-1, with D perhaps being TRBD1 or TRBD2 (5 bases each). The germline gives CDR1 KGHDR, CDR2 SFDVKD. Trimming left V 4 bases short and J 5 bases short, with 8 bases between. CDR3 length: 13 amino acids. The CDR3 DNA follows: TGTGCCACCAGTGACGGGACCAACAATGAGCAGTTCTTC. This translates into CATSDGTNNEQFF.

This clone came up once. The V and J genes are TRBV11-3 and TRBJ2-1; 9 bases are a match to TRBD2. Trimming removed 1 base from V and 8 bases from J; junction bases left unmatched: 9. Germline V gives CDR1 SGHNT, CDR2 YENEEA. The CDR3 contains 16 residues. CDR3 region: CASSLGGSGRIDEQFF. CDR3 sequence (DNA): TGTGCCAGCAGCTTAGGGGGTAGCGGGAGAATTGATGAGCAGTTCTTC.

CDR3 nucleotides: TGTGCCAGCAGTCCTGGACTCCCCGGGACAGCAGCCTACGAGCAGTACTTC. Translation gives CASSPGLPGTAAYEQYF. The V gene is TRBV7-2, the J gene TRBJ2-7; 7 bases are shared with TRBD1. The V gene's germline CDR1 is SGHTA and CDR2 FQGNSA. The CDR3 has 17 amino acids. Trimming removed 6 bases from V and 2 bases from J; junction bases left unmatched: 16.

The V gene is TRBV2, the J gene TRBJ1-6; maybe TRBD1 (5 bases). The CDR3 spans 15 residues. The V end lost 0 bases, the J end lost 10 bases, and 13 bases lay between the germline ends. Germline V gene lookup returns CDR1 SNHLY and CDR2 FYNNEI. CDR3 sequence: CASSEAAGDRSPLHF. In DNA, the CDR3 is TGTGCCAGCAGTGAAGCAGCGGGGGATCGCTCACCCCTCCACTTT.

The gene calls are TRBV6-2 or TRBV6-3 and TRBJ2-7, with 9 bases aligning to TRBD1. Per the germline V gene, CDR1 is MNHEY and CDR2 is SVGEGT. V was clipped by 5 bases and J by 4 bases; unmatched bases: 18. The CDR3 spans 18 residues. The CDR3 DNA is TGTGCCAGCAGTCCCAACCGGCGCCGGGACAGGGTGAGGTACGAGCAGTACTTC. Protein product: CASSPNRRRDRVRYEQYF.

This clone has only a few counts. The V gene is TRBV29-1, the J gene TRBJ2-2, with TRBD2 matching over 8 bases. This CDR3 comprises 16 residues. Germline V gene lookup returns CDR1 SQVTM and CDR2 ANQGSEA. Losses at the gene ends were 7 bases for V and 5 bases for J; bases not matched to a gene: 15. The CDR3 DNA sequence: TGCAGCGCCGCCGGCTGGGCTAGCGGGCGGACCGGGGAGCTGTTTTTT. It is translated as CSAAGWASGRTGELFF.